This T cell receptor (beta chain) is from a study of blood T cell repertoires in COVID-19. Only a few counts were recorded for this clone. The CDR3 has 14 amino acids. V was cut by 1 base and J by 5 bases, with 11 bases left in between. From germline, CDR1 is LGHNA and CDR2 YSLEER. Clones were read by immunoSEQ multiplex PCR, and TCRdb kept only the in-frame ones, dropping some. The sample holds around 150,000 clones, 85% seen once. The J gene is TRBJ1-2, the V gene TRBV4-3; D might be TRBD1 (6 bases). This TCR was sampled from a human donor with acute or convalescent COVID-19. The donor label of this sample is uncertain. The specimen sequenced was peripheral blood. CDR3 in amino acids: CASSQAGDPYGYTF. In DNA form, the CDR3 reads TGCGCCAGCAGCCAAGCAGGGGATCCGTATGGCTACACCTTC.